This TCR beta chain was identified during a study of blood T cell repertoires in COVID-19. Study in general: In each case, the material was cDNA or gDNA derived from T cells, B-cell-depleted T cells, or PBMCs.

As handled by the study authors: Estimates of nucleated cell counts were drawn from the amplification of reference gene primers. Sequencing used immunoSEQ multiplex PCR; TCRdb keeps in-frame clones, though not all of them. For V, J and clone size, that table is used; D and trimming come from the DNA. The data contain tens of thousands of clones, about 89% of them singletons. Germline CDR1 is SNHLY and CDR2 is FYNNEI. Trimming shortened V by 4 bases and J by 7 bases, and 17 bases separated the two germline ends. CDR3 length: 14 residues. The gene calls are TRBV2 and TRBJ2-7; a weak D match, TRBD2 (5 bases). Input material: peripheral blood. This TCR was recovered from a man between 65 and 85 years old with active or convalescent COVID-19. CDR3 sequence (DNA): TGTGCCAGCAGTGCTGGACTGGCAGGCGGGGAGCAGTACTTC. This translates into CASSAGLAGGEQYF.